Listed here are 23 T cell receptor beta chains from one sample, sequenced in a study of vaccination effects on CD4 cells after COVID-19. Expansion with viral peptide pools was applied to antigen-specific CD4+ T cells by the ViraFEST assay prior to sequencing. When around 9 days of culture had elapsed, CD4+ T cells were isolated. The healthy vaccine recipients, who had no prior SARS-CoV-2 infection, showed negative nucleocapsid antibodies. The antigens of these receptors remain unknown. Profiling relied on immunoSEQ multiplex PCR, and the TCRdb table lists in-frame clones only, not all of them. This sample carries around 71,000 clones, about 65% of them seen once, and the ten largest clones take less than 5%. Material: CD4+ T cells from PBMCs cultured with HCoV-OC43 spike peptides, obtained before COVID-19 vaccination. Subset denoted: HCoV-OC43 spike overlapping peptide pool stimulation. The receptors shown here come from a human donor who received a COVID-19 vaccine.

This chain connects TRBV4-1 to TRBJ1-1; possibly TRBD1 for D (6 bases). The germline V and J ends were trimmed by 1 base and 5 bases, with 11 bases remaining between them. Germline CDR1 reads MGHRA; CDR2 reads YSYEKL. The CDR3 totals 14 residues. This CDR3 reads CASSQASGATEAFF. CDR3 DNA sequence: TGCGCCAGCAGCCAAGCGTCGGGGGCAACTGAAGCTTTCTTT.

V is TRBV5-1 and J is TRBJ2-3; no firm D call. The CDR3 consists of 13 residues. The ends were cut back, 0 bases at V and 4 bases at J, with 6 bases in the middle. The germline CDR1 and CDR2 sequences are SGHRS and YFSETQ. As DNA, the CDR3 is TGCGCCAGCAGCTTGGCGCGGTCAGATACGCAGTATTTT. Translated, it gives CASSLARSDTQYF.

This clone was observed a few times. This chain uses TRBV10-3 with TRBJ2-3; D gene ambiguous. CDR3 length: 11 residues. In germline, CDR1 is ENHRY, CDR2 SYGVKD. Trimming left V 3 bases short and J 6 bases short, with 4 bases between. CDR3 protein: CAISETDTQYF. CDR3 sequence (DNA): TGTGCCATCAGTGAAACGGATACGCAGTATTTT.

The gene calls are TRBV6-4 and TRBJ2-1, with unresolved D. The CDR3 has 13 residues. Trimming shortened V by 6 bases and J by 2 bases, and 8 bases separated the two germline ends. The V gene's germline CDR1 is MRHNA and CDR2 SNTAGT. Here the CDR3 reads CASSHTAYNEQFF. In DNA form, the CDR3 reads TGTGCCAGCAGCCACACAGCCTACAATGAGCAGTTCTTC.

The J gene is TRBJ1-2, the V gene TRBV10-2; 10 nucleotides align to TRBD1. The CDR3 consists of 14 residues. The J segment lost 7 bases and the V segment lost 2 bases, leaving 4 bases of the junction unmatched. Germline V gives CDR1 WSHSY, CDR2 SAAADI. CDR3 in amino acids: CASSEPRTGGGYTF. The CDR3 DNA reads TGCGCCAGCAGTGAGCCCCGGACAGGGGGTGGCTACACCTTC.

The chain has TRBV18 and TRBJ1-2; tentatively, D is TRBD1 (6 bases). Germline V gene sequence: CDR1 KGHSH, CDR2 LQKENI. V dropped 3 bases and J dropped 0 bases, with 17 bases sitting between them. This CDR3 has 17 amino acids. In nucleotides, the CDR3 is TGTGCCAGCTCACCTATACAGGGATTGAAAGCTAACTATGGCTACACCTTC. Translation gives CASSPIQGLKANYGYTF.

The CDR3 spells CASRGTSGGSGELFF. The CDR3 region has the DNA TGCGCCAGCAGGGGGACTAGCGGGGGGTCCGGGGAGCTGTTTTTT. The chain combines TRBV10-2 with TRBJ2-2; TRBD2 matches at 15 bases. The CDR3 length is 15 residues. The V and J ends lost 6 bases and 6 bases, in that order; junction bases with no gene match: 2. Germline CDR1 WSHSY, CDR2 SAAADI.

This sequence joins TRBV5-1 and TRBJ1-2; D gene ambiguous. The CDR3 contains 17 residues. Germline V CDR1 and CDR2: SGHRS, YFSETQ. V lost 2 bases and J lost 4, with 21 bases in between. CDR3 DNA sequence: TGCGCCAGCAGCTTACGCGCCGGGGATGGCACGGTCTATGGCTACACCTTC. This encodes CASSLRAGDGTVYGYTF.

CDR3 protein: CASSTPGAESYTF. In nucleotides, the CDR3 is TGTGCCAGCAGTACCCCTGGGGCAGAAAGCTACACCTTC. The chain is built from TRBV6-5 and TRBJ1-2; D is possibly TRBD1 (5 bases). The CDR3 sequence is 13 residues long. Germline lookup yields CDR1 MNHEY and CDR2 SVGAGI. Between the trimmed V and J ends, which lost 5 bases and 9 bases, there was a span of 16 bases.

For the CDR3, the DNA is TGCGCCAGCAGCTTGCAGGCGGAACAAGAGACCCAGTACTTC. Encoded protein: CASSLQAEQETQYF. V and J are TRBV5-1 and TRBJ2-5; D is uncertain. This CDR3 spans 14 amino acids. Deletions cut 1 base from V and 2 bases from J, with 9 bases between. The V gene's germline CDR1 is SGHRS and CDR2 YFSETQ.

The rearrangement uses TRBV7-9 and TRBJ2-3; D is possibly TRBD1 or TRBD2 (5 bases each). Trimming took off 2 bases at V and 5 bases at J, with 17 bases between the two ends. The CDR3 is made up of 16 amino acids. Germline-derived CDR1 and CDR2 are SEHNR and FQNEAQ (reference sequence). As DNA, the CDR3 is TGTGCCAGCAGCTTATACGGAGGAGGACAAGGAGATACGCAGTATTTT. Protein: CASSLYGGGQGDTQYF. The whole variable domain, filled in from reference TRBV7-9 and TRBJ2-3, reads DTGVSQNPRHKITKRGQNVTFRCDPISEHNRLYWYRQTLGQGPEFLTYFQNEAQLEKSRLLSDRFSAERPKGSFSTLEIQRTEQGDSAMYLCASSLYGGGQGDTQYFGPGTRLTVL.

The V gene is TRBV18, the J gene TRBJ1-6, with 8 bases lining up with TRBD1. Trimming cost V 6 bases and J 13 bases; bases outside gene matches: 14. Germline loops: CDR1 KGHSH, CDR2 LQKENI. The CDR3 totals 15 residues. The CDR3 region has the DNA TGTGCCAGCTCGATCTCCGGGACAGGAGGCTCTCCCCTCCACTTT. Translated: CASSISGTGGSPLHF.

This clone was seen a few times. The chain combines TRBV25-1 with TRBJ1-4; no reliable D call. This CDR3 region has 16 residues. The V end was cut by 0 bases, the J end by 3 bases, with 11 bases between. Germline V gives CDR1 MGHDK, CDR2 SYGVNS. The CDR3 loop reads CASSEYNAHSNEKLFF. CDR3 nucleotide sequence: TGTGCCAGCAGTGAATATAATGCACACTCTAATGAAAAACTGTTTTTT.

A single count supports this clone. This sequence joins TRBV5-4 and TRBJ1-3; TRBD1 agrees at 7 bases. After removal of 4 bases from V and 7 bases from J, the junction contained 14 bases not matched to a gene. CDR3 length: 16 amino acids. CDR1 and CDR2 (germline): SGHNT, YYREEE (reference sequence). CDR3 bases: TGTGCCAGCAGCCCGCATCAGGGGGAAGTGGGCAACACCATATATTTT. It specifies CASSPHQGEVGNTIYF.

This rearrangement joins TRBV2 to TRBJ2-7, with TRBD2 identical over 7 bases. The CDR3 extends over 15 amino acids. Germline V gene sequence: CDR1 SNHLY, CDR2 FYNNEI. V lost 6 bases, J lost 3 bases, and 11 bases stayed unmatched. In nucleotides, the CDR3 is TGTGCCAGCAGCAGAGGGACTGGGGACTACTACGAGCAGTACGTC. Translated, it gives CASSRGTGDYYEQYV.

This clone was observed a handful of times. The CDR3 sequence is CASSSWTGRTEAFF. DNA of the CDR3: TGCGCCAGCAGTAGTTGGACGGGAAGAACTGAAGCTTTCTTT. The chain couples TRBV10-2 to TRBJ1-1; D remains ambiguous. The V end was cut by 5 bases, the J end by 5 bases, with 15 bases between. Germline loops: CDR1 WSHSY, CDR2 SAAADI. The CDR3 extends over 14 amino acids.

This chain links TRBV7-3 with TRBJ2-1; perhaps D is TRBD1 or TRBD2 (5 bases each). The CDR3 length is 15 residues. V was cut by 2 bases and J by 7 bases, with 15 bases left in between. Germline CDR1 SGHTA, CDR2 FQGTGA. The CDR3 nucleotides read TGTGCCAGCAGCTTAGAGGGACGCACCTCTAATGAGCAGTTCTTC. It is translated as CASSLEGRTSNEQFF.

The V call is TRBV5-1, the J call TRBJ2-3; a possible D gene is TRBD1 (5 bases). V was cut by 0 bases and J by 5 bases, with 10 bases left in between. This CDR3 contains 14 residues. Germline V gives CDR1 SGHRS, CDR2 YFSETQ. CDR3 loop: CASSLEQAQDTQYF. CDR3 DNA: TGCGCCAGCAGCTTGGAACAGGCCCAAGATACGCAGTATTTT.

In regard to this clone: In the same sample, other DNA sequences code for this CDR3. The V call is TRBV6-5, the J call TRBJ2-7; 7 positions agree with TRBD1. The trim removed 2 bases at V and 2 bases at J, leaving 0 bases unmatched. The germline V gene encodes CDR1 MNHEY and CDR2 SVGAGI. CDR3 length equals 13 residues. CDR3 in DNA: TGTGCCAGCAGTTACAGGGGGCCCTACGAGCAGTACGTC. This encodes CASSYRGPYEQYV.

The chain couples TRBV3-1 (or the pseudogene TRBV3-2) to TRBJ1-3; no clear D. The CDR3 totals 15 residues. V lost 4 bases to trimming and J lost 0 bases, with 10 bases between them. The V gene's germline CDR1 is LGHDT and CDR2 YNNKEL (reference sequence). CDR3 sequence: CASSPLLISGNTIYF. In DNA form, the CDR3 reads TGTGCCAGCAGCCCTTTACTGATCTCTGGAAACACCATATATTTT.

The chain uses TRBV2 and TRBJ2-5, with 8 nucleotides matching TRBD1. Germline CDR1 SNHLY, CDR2 FYNNEI. CDR3 size: 15 residues. After removal of 7 bases from V and 3 bases from J, the junction contained 10 bases not matched to a gene. For the CDR3, the DNA is TGTGCCAGCATCCGGAGTCAGGGGGCTAAAGAGACCCAGTACTTC. This translates into CASIRSQGAKETQYF.

The genes are TRBV6-1 and TRBJ1-5, with D tentatively TRBD1 (5 bases). Trimming removed 2 bases at V and 3 bases at J, with 14 bases between. CDR1 and CDR2 (germline): MNHNS, SASEGT. This CDR3 is built from 16 residues. CDR3 sequence (DNA): TGTGCCAGCAGTGAAATTTCAGGGCTTTACAATCAGCCCCAGCATTTT. This codes for CASSEISGLYNQPQHF.

This clone appeared once. CDR3 protein: CASSLVGGRAYEKLFF. CDR3 nucleotide sequence: TGTGCCAGCAGTTTAGTAGGGGGACGGGCATATGAAAAACTGTTTTTT. This rearrangement joins TRBV28 to TRBJ1-4; the D gene is possibly TRBD1 (6 bases). Germline assignment: CDR1 MDHEN and CDR2 SYDVKM. V was pared by 2 bases and J by 6 bases, with 16 bases between. This CDR3 is 16 amino acids long.